A few counts support the clone carrying this TCR beta chain. What it binds is not known. This sample is part of a study of T cells in Graves' hyperthyroidism and ophthalmopathy. Findings of the study overall: Researchers found most expanded thyroid clonotypes above 0.001 in blood as well. Median prediction lead before ophthalmopathy onset was roughly 6 months with the model.

This CDR3 spans 15 amino acids. The germline gives CDR1 GTSNPN, CDR2 SVGIG (reference sequence). V gave up 5 bases and J gave up 0 bases, with 14 bases separating them. Amplified regions were TCR beta CDR3 sequences from RNA transcripts. In the first-round RT-PCR of the TCR CDR3, the HTBI primer set was used. Each CDR3 protein gets one entry after TCRdb re-called the multiplex PCR reads with MiXCR. The sample consists of around 450,000 distinct CDR3 sequences, more than 15% of them appearing once. Over 18 months, lack of ophthalmopathy progression marked Graves' hyperthyroidism as stable. The source of the PBMCs was less than 12 ml of fresh peripheral blood.

This sequence was found in a woman aged 18-30 years with Graves' hyperthyroidism. Sample: blood. The chain carries TRBV30 and TRBJ2-4, with TRBD2 as a possible D gene (5 bases). As DNA, the CDR3 is TGTGCCTGGGCCCTAGACGGAGGAGCCAAAAACATTCAGTACTTC. Translation gives CAWALDGGAKNIQYF.